The T cell receptor beta chain under discussion was sequenced for a study of cytomegalovirus exposure and HLA in healthy donors. Healthy bone marrow donors formed the donor group. Use of 60 Vbeta and 13 Jbeta primers characterized the PCR. Clones were sequenced by immunoSEQ multiplex PCR, and TCRdb holds only the in-frame ones, with some missing. Here the sample spans 95,000 to 130,000 clones, under 85% being singletons. Sequencing was performed on PBMCs. This receptor was taken from a woman aged 18-29 years in good health and CMV-seronegative.

The CDR3 nucleotides read TGTGCCAGCAGTCCTGATAGGGGAACCCGACTTAGGGGCAATCAGCCCCAGCATTTT. It translates to CASSPDRGTRLRGNQPQHF. The chain recombines TRBV2 with TRBJ1-5; possibly TRBD1 for D (5 bases). Germline lookup yields CDR1 SNHLY and CDR2 FYNNEI. V lost 5 bases and J lost 2, with 25 bases in between. The CDR3 has 19 residues.